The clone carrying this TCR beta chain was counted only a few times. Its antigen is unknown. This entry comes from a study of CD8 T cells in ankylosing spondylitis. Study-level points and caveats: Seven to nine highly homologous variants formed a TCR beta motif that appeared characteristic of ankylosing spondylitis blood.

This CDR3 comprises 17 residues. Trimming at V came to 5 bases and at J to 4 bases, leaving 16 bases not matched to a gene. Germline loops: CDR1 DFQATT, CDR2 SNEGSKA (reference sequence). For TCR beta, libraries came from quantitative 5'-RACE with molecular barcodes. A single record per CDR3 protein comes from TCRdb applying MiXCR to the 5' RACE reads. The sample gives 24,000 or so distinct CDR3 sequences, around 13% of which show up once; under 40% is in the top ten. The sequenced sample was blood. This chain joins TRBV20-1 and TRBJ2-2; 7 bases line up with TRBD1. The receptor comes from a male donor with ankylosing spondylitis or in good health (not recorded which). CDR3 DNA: TGCAGTGCTGCGAGGGACAGTCCTCGGGCGGTCACCGGGGAGCTGTTTTTT. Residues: CSAARDSPRAVTGELFF.